The 23 T cell receptor beta chains below were found in one sample sequenced in a study of OX40 agonist ivuxolimab in advanced cancers. Only in-frame clones appear in the TCRdb table, and some are missing; sequencing was by immunoSEQ multiplex PCR. The data hold 35,000 to 40,000 clones, with roughly four fifths observed a single time. Specimen: CD4+ or CD8+ T cells sorted from blood, collected in a trial of the OX40 agonist ivuxolimab. These receptors were obtained from an adult with an advanced solid tumor such as melanoma, head and neck, liver or kidney cancer.

The chain employs TRBV5-1 and TRBJ2-7; 7 bases are a match to TRBD1. CDR1 is SGHRS and CDR2 is YFSETQ in the germline V gene. V shed 4 bases and J 4 bases; nucleotides not matched to a gene: 8. The CDR3 extends over 14 amino acids. CDR3 residues: CASSPQQGWYEQYF. For the CDR3, the DNA is TGCGCCAGCAGCCCTCAACAGGGGTGGTACGAGCAGTACTTC.

V usage is TRBV6-4 and J usage is TRBJ1-2; 10 bases are a match to TRBD1. The CDR3 spans 14 residues. Germline V gene sequence: CDR1 MRHNA, CDR2 SNTAGT. Trimming removed 7 bases from V and 3 bases from J; junction bases left unmatched: 5. CDR3 region: CASKEGQGDYGYTF. CDR3 nucleotides: TGTGCCAGCAAAGAAGGACAGGGGGACTATGGCTACACCTTC.

The chain employs TRBV15 and TRBJ2-7; 12 nucleotides agree with TRBD2. Germline CDR1 is LNHNV and CDR2 is YYDKDF (reference sequence). The length of the CDR3 is 15 residues. V lost 1 base to trimming and J lost 5 bases; unmatched junction nucleotides: 3. The CDR3 is CATSRGRTSGNEQYF. The CDR3 coding sequence is TGTGCCACCAGCAGAGGGAGGACTAGCGGGAACGAGCAGTACTTC.

This clone occurred a few times. The V and J genes are TRBV6-1 and TRBJ1-2, with D unresolved. CDR1 and CDR2 (germline): MNHNS, SASEGT. CDR3 length equals 13 residues. The V gene lost 5 bases and the J gene lost 7 bases, with 14 bases spanning the gap. As DNA, the CDR3 is TGTGCCAGCAGTCCTCTCGGAGAGGGTGGCTACACCTTC. This gives the protein CASSPLGEGGYTF.

The J gene is TRBJ2-5, the V gene TRBV29-1; 11 bases map to TRBD1. The CDR3 extends over 14 amino acids. Unmatched junction bases numbered 7, after V lost 6 bases and J lost 4 bases. Germline CDR1 and CDR2: SQVTM and ANQGSEA. Here the CDR3 reads CSVQRTGGRETQYF. The CDR3 bases are TGCAGCGTACAAAGGACAGGGGGCCGAGAGACCCAGTACTTC.

This clone has only one observation. This chain connects TRBV14 to TRBJ1-1; D is perhaps TRBD1 (6 bases). The ends were cut back, 4 bases at V and 5 bases at J, with 20 bases in the middle. CDR1 is SGHDN and CDR2 is FVKESK in the germline V gene. CDR3 length: 16 residues. CDR3 region: CASSPDRLLRGTEAFF. CDR3 coding DNA: TGTGCCAGCAGCCCAGACAGGCTACTCCGAGGGACTGAAGCTTTCTTT.

V and J are TRBV11-2 and TRBJ1-1; D is undetermined. The length of the CDR3 is 12 residues. Trimming shortened V by 0 bases and J by 4 bases, and 3 bases separated the two germline ends. Germline lookup yields CDR1 SGHAT and CDR2 FQNNGV. The CDR3 nucleotides are TGTGCCAGCAGCTTAGAATTCACTGAAGCTTTCTTT. As protein: CASSLEFTEAFF.

The rearrangement uses TRBV13 and TRBJ2-5; tentatively, D is TRBD1 or TRBD2 (6 bases each). Between the trimmed V and J ends, which lost 0 bases and 6 bases, there was a span of 14 bases. Per the germline V gene, CDR1 is PRHDT and CDR2 is FYEKMQ (reference sequence). The CDR3 is 15 amino acids. The CDR3 DNA follows: TGTGCCAGCAGCTTAGGCGGGGGCTCGGGAAAGACCCAGTACTTC. Translated: CASSLGGGSGKTQYF.

The V gene is TRBV18, the J gene TRBJ2-7; tentatively, D is TRBD1 or TRBD2 (6 bases each). There are 17 residues in the CDR3. Germline V gene lookup returns CDR1 KGHSH and CDR2 LQKENI. V was cut by 4 bases and J by 5 bases, with 24 bases left in between. CDR3 DNA: TGTGCCAGCTCACGTCGGGCCCAAGAAGGGGGGAGAGACGAGCAGTACTTC. Amino acids: CASSRRAQEGGRDEQYF.

The chain joins TRBV5-4 to TRBJ1-2; a possible D gene is TRBD1 (6 bases). Per the germline V gene, CDR1 is SGHNT and CDR2 is YYREEE (reference sequence). Between the trimmed V and J ends, which lost 0 bases and 3 bases, there was a span of 12 bases. CDR3 length equals 15 residues. This chain's CDR3 is CASSLGGAGYYGYTF. The CDR3 nucleotides read TGTGCCAGCAGCTTGGGGGGGGCAGGTTACTATGGCTACACCTTC.

This chain links TRBV6-1 with TRBJ1-5, with 7 bases matching TRBD1. The CDR3 sequence is 14 residues long. V lost 5 bases, J lost 9 bases, and 10 bases stayed unmatched. The germline V gene has CDR1 MNHNS and CDR2 SASEGT. CDR3 DNA: TGTGCCAGCAGTTCCATAGGACAGGCGGCGCCCCAGCATTTT. It translates to CASSSIGQAAPQHF.

V and J are TRBV27 and TRBJ2-1; the D gene is possibly TRBD1 (7 bases). With 5 bases removed from V and 6 bases from J, the gap between germline ends came to 14 bases. The CDR3 runs 14 residues. The germline CDR1 and CDR2 sequences are MNHEY and SMNVEV (reference sequence). In nucleotides, the CDR3 is TGTGCCAGCAGTACCCGGAGGGGGCCCAATGAGCAGTTCTTC. This translates into CASSTRRGPNEQFF.

The chain recombines TRBV30 with TRBJ2-2; TRBD2 might be the D (5 bases). In germline, CDR1 is GTSNPN, CDR2 SVGIG (reference sequence). Trimming removed 5 bases from V and 1 base from J, with 14 bases in between. The CDR3 sequence is 15 residues long. Here the CDR3 reads CAWDRGLGNTGELFF. In DNA, the CDR3 is TGTGCCTGGGACCGAGGACTGGGGAACACCGGGGAGCTGTTTTTT.

This chain uses TRBV29-1 with TRBJ2-7; D may match TRBD1 or TRBD2 (5 bases each). The CDR3 spans 12 residues. Germline V lookup: CDR1 SQVTM, CDR2 ANQGSEA. With 3 bases removed from V and 2 bases from J, the gap between germline ends came to 8 bases. CDR3 DNA: TGCAGCGTTGAGATGGGGGCCTACGAGCAGTACTTC. The encoded protein is CSVEMGAYEQYF.

The CDR3 reads CASSRPSRGYNEQFF. Here the CDR3 DNA reads TGTGCCAGCAGCCGGCCTTCGCGGGGGTACAATGAGCAGTTCTTC. The gene calls are TRBV7-2 and TRBJ2-1, with TRBD2 matching over 7 bases. Losses at the gene ends were 5 bases for V and 4 bases for J; bases not matched to a gene: 8. Germline V lookup: CDR1 SGHTA, CDR2 FQGNSA. The CDR3 has 15 amino acids. Full variable domain (remainder filled in from reference TRBV7-2 and TRBJ2-1): GAGVSQSPSNKVTEKGKDVELRCDPISGHTALYWYRQSLGQGLEFLIYFQGNSAPDKSGLPSDRFSAERTGGSVSTLTIQRTQQEDSAVYLCASSRPSRGYNEQFFGPGTRLTVL.

The V and J genes are TRBV14 and TRBJ1-2, with unresolved D. There are 13 residues in the CDR3. CDR1 SGHDN and CDR2 FVKESK come from the germline V gene. The V and J ends lost 0 bases and 5 bases respectively, with 7 bases between them. The CDR3 DNA reads TGTGCCAGCAGCCAAGACCTGGGGTATGGCTACACCTTC. Its translation: CASSQDLGYGYTF.

The chain links TRBV6-6 to TRBJ2-7; D ambiguous. V lost 5 bases and J 4 bases, leaving 6 bases between the germline ends. CDR3 length: 11 amino acids. CDR1 and CDR2 (germline): MNHNY, SVGAGI (reference sequence). CDR3 DNA: TGTGCCAGCAGTCATCATTACGAGCAGTACTTC. This encodes CASSHHYEQYF.

This chain connects TRBV6-6 to TRBJ2-2, with D possibly matching TRBD2 (7 bases). With 7 bases removed from V and 5 bases from J, the gap between germline ends came to 11 bases. Germline V lookup: CDR1 MNHNY, CDR2 SVGAGI (reference sequence). The CDR3 covers 13 residues. The CDR3 loop is CASKGEGTGELFF. CDR3 nucleotide sequence: TGTGCCAGCAAGGGGGAGGGGACCGGGGAGCTGTTTTTT.

The chain joins TRBV7-8 to TRBJ2-6; D is tentatively TRBD1 or TRBD2 (5 bases each). V was cut by 4 bases and J by 1 base, with 20 bases left in between. The CDR3 contains 19 residues. The germline V gene encodes CDR1 SGHVS and CDR2 FQNEAQ. Here the CDR3 DNA reads TGTGCCAGCAGCTCGTCACGGGGCAGTGATCGTTCTGGGGCCAACGTCCTGACTTTC. It yields the protein CASSSSRGSDRSGANVLTF. The complete variable domain, with remaining parts taken from reference TRBV7-8 and TRBJ2-6, reads GAGVSQSPRYKVAKRGQDVALRCDPISGHVSLFWYQQALGQGPEFLTYFQNEAQLDKSGLPSDRFFAERPEGSVSTLKIQRTQQEDSAVYLCASSSSRGSDRSGANVLTFGAGSRLTVL.

This clone occurred once. The V call is TRBV7-9, the J call TRBJ2-7, with a tentative D call TRBD2 (5 bases). Per the germline V gene, CDR1 is SEHNR and CDR2 is FQNEAQ (reference sequence). CDR3 size: 12 residues. V lost 5 bases, J lost 7 bases, and 12 bases lay in between. The CDR3 spells CASSPGPGEQYF. The CDR3 nucleotides are TGTGCCAGCAGCCCGGGCCCGGGGGAGCAGTACTTC.

The chain is built from TRBV19 and TRBJ2-7, with 7 bases identical to TRBD2. The CDR3 has 15 residues. The V and J ends lost 3 bases and 2 bases, in that order; junction bases with no gene match: 7. The germline CDR1 and CDR2 sequences are LNHDA and SQIVND (reference sequence). The CDR3 reads CASSIIKRGTYEQYF. CDR3 DNA sequence: TGTGCCAGTAGTATCATCAAGCGGGGAACCTACGAGCAGTACTTC. Based on the CDR3 plus reference TRBV19 and TRBJ2-7, the full variable domain is DGGITQSPKYLFRKEGQNVTLSCEQNLNHDAMYWYRQDPGQGLRLIYYSQIVNDFQKGDIAEGYSVSREKKESFPLTVTSAQKNPTAFYLCASSIIKRGTYEQYFGPGTRLTVT.

The chain joins TRBV6-5 to TRBJ2-7; no reliable D call. This CDR3 region has 13 residues. Germline-derived CDR1 and CDR2 are MNHEY and SVGAGI. V was clipped by 6 bases and J by 6 bases, with 15 bases between them. The CDR3 reads CASRRAAGAEQYF. As DNA, the CDR3 is TGTGCCAGCAGACGGGCAGCAGGCGCCGAGCAGTACTTC.

The CDR3: CASSESGGRQPQHF. The CDR3 DNA is TGTGCCAGCAGTGAGTCTGGGGGACGACAGCCCCAGCATTTT. The chain uses TRBV2 and TRBJ1-5; D possibly corresponds to TRBD1 (5 bases). There are 14 residues in the CDR3. Germline CDR1 reads SNHLY; CDR2 reads FYNNEI. V lost 3 bases, J lost 7 bases, and 13 bases lay in between.